The source of this TCR beta chain is a study of blood T cell repertoires in COVID-19. CDR3 length: 17 residues. The V gene's germline CDR1 is SEHNR and CDR2 FQNEAQ (reference sequence). After removal of 1 base from V and 0 bases from J, the junction contained 7 bases not matched to a gene. Adults between roughly 18 and 89 years of age took part from 24 US areas. Participant-given clinical history determined each cohort assignment. Among Cohort 3 donors, those recovered had two negative PCRs, clearance, or symptom resolution. Authors' methods: Nucleated cell number was recorded as an estimate derived from reference gene primer amplification. The protocol was immunoSEQ multiplex PCR, while the TCRdb copy is restricted to in-frame clones and leaves out a portion. From that table come the V and J calls and clone size; the DNA was used to work out D and trimming. This sample has 140,000 to 150,000 clones, with around four fifths found just once.

The chain joins TRBV7-9 to TRBJ2-7; 9 nucleotides match TRBD2. The sequence derives from a woman between 35 and 50 years old who had recovered from COVID-19. Specimen: PBMCs or T cells enriched from blood (not recorded which). The CDR3 here is CASSLGGGRAFSYEQYF. The CDR3, as DNA: TGTGCCAGCAGCTTAGGCGGCGGGAGGGCCTTCTCCTACGAGCAGTACTTC.